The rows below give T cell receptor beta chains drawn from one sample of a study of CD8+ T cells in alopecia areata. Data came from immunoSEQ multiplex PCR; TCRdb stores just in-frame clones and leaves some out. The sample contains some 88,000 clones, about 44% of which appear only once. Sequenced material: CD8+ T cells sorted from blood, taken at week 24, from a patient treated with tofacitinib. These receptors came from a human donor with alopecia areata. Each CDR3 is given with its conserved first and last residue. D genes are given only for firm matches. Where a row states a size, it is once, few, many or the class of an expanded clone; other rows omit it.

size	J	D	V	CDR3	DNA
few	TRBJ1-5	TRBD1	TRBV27	CASSTPGQIGQPQHF	TGTGCCAGCAGCACCCCGGGACAGATCGGACAGCCCCAGCATTTT
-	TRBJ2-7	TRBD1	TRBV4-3	CASSQGTGDEQYF	TGCGCCAGCAGCCAGGGGACAGGGGACGAGCAGTACTTC
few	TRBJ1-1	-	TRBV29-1	CSVARGATEAFF	TGCAGCGTTGCAAGGGGGGCCACTGAAGCTTTCTTT
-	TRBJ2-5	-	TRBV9	CASSVGIGGLQETQYF	TGTGCCAGCAGCGTAGGGATTGGGGGGCTCCAAGAGACCCAGTACTTC
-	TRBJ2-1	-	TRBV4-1	CASSQYGQGVNEQFF	TGCGCCAGCAGCCAGTATGGTCAGGGAGTAAATGAGCAGTTCTTC
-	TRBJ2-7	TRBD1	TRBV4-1	CASSSRDSSYEQYF	TGCGCCAGCAGCTCCCGGGACAGCTCCTACGAGCAGTACTTC
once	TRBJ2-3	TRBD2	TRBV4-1	CASSPPLAGVADTQYF	TGCGCCAGCAGCCCCCCTTTAGCGGGAGTGGCGGATACGCAGTATTTT
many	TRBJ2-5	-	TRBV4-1	CASSQVETQYF	TGCGCCAGCAGCCAAGTAGAGACCCAGTACTTC
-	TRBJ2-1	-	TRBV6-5	CASTDSSRGNEQFF	TGTGCCAGCACCGACAGCTCCAGGGGCAATGAGCAGTTCTTC
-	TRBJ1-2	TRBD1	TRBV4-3	CASSQSPGGAGGYTF	TGCGCCAGCAGCCAAAGCCCAGGGGGGGCGGGCGGCTACACCTTC